This TCR beta chain was sequenced during a study of tumor and adjacent non-tumor tissue in lung cancer (dated by TCRdb to 2017 to 2018). Turning to the overall study: The cohort included around eleven adenocarcinoma, 2 squamous cell carcinoma and 1 small cell lung cancer patients. Ages among the 15 or so patients ranged from about 30 to 76 years, there were approximately 10 men and 5 women, and disease was at TNM stage I to III. Sequencing produced more than 100,000,000 productive TCRbeta reads in total, an average of approximately 4.5 million reads per sample. Bulk TCRbeta repertoires were compared between lung tumor tissue and matched distant non-tumor lung tissue obtained from around 16 lung cancer patients. More than 25 paired specimens, one tumor and one normal lung sample per patient, were profiled by TCRbeta CDR3 sequencing. The research as a whole found: Peripheral blood was not sequenced, so blood TCRbeta repertoires were not examined in the lung cancer patients of the study. The sequencing platform is not named in the methods, and unique molecular identifiers are not mentioned. Younger patients had significantly higher TCR diversity, and higher tumor TCR diversity was associated with shorter overall and disease-free survival. The cohort had only about 16 patients, and the authors noted that larger samples and more detailed clinical data are needed. Significantly higher TCR diversity (inverse Simpson) was observed in tumor tissue than in normal lung tissue (approximately 430 vs 150, P = 0.0075, Mann-Whitney U test). In normal lung, the top 100 clones accounted for a significantly larger cumulative share of the repertoire than in tumor tissue.

The germline V gene (reference sequence) specifies GTSNPN as CDR1 and SVGIG as CDR2. The CDR3 is 14 residues long, ends included. Solely the CDR3 DNA is kept, with 42 bases framed from the first base. V and J are truncated by 7 bases and 6 bases respectively, leaving an intervening sequence of 22 bases. As to this clonotype: Its antigen remains unidentified. This is likely a read error, given that the CDR3 carries no conserved phenylalanine or tryptophan at its end.

Receptor amplification or capture employed multiplex PCR. Instrument used: Illumina HiSeq 2500. TCRbeta libraries were built by three rounds of nested PCR using primers (Table S4), following protocols modified from ARM-PCR. Before sequencing, PCR products in the 200-500 bp range were cut out of the gel and cleaned up using the QIAquick gel extraction kit. In the original analysis: Trimmomatic was used to clean the reads, FLASH was used to merge the reads into complete CDR3 sequences, and MiTCR was used to assign the reads to V(D)J germline segments. VDJtools was used to compute clonal diversity as the inverse Simpson's index. In-frame sequences lacking a premature stop codon were counted as productive reads. TCRdb reworked the public reads: Q25 trimming with fastp, MiXCR clone assembly, productive beta chains retained. Here each entry gathers all rows of one CDR3 protein and keeps the most common genes and DNA. The V and J calls here are based on TCRdb, not the publication. The sample table lists some 100,000 distinct CDR3 sequences, 75% of them with a count of one. Approximately 35% of the sample rests with the top ten.

Bulk unsorted tissue served as the source for RNA extraction, and RNA quality was assessed using a NanoDrop ND-1000 and an Agilent 2100. Donors were newly diagnosed lung cancer patients admitted for thoracic surgery in China between August and November 2014, without prior chemotherapy. Anyone who had undergone radiotherapy or chemotherapy before, or who had another cancer at the same time, was left out of the study. Surgical tissue pieces of about 1-2.3 cm3 were preserved in RNAlater solution and stored at -80 °C until use. The rearrangement combines TRBV30 with TRBJ2-7; the D gene is possibly TRBD1 or TRBD2, with 5 bases matching each. The sequenced sample consisted of lung tumor tissue. The sequence came from a woman aged 60-75 years with non-small cell lung cancer. The nucleotides read TGTGCCTCCCACGGGACGCTCAGCCTCGGCGAGCAGTACTCC. Translated, this gives CASHGTLSLGEQYS.